Given below is one TCR beta chain in context. Its antigen remains unknown. The sequencing template was cDNA reverse transcribed from extracted RNA. Sequencing used immunoSEQ multiplex PCR; TCRdb keeps in-frame clones, though not all of them. The repertoire holds more than 200,000 clones, with 55% to 70% as singletons. Indicated treatment: oral pan-JAK inhibitor, 5-10 mg twice daily. The record originates from a study of CD8+ T cells in alopecia areata. Notes on the study in general: Unlike in mice, where it was clearer, TCR sharing across patients was less clear, possibly HLA-related. In lesional scalp, particularly from alopecia totalis/universalis, clonality was higher than in normal scalp.

Per the germline V gene, CDR1 is SEHNR and CDR2 is FQNEAQ (reference sequence). V lost 5 bases, J lost 3 bases, and 16 bases lay in between. The CDR3 has 15 residues. This TCR was sampled from a human donor with alopecia areata. The chain joins TRBV7-9 to TRBJ1-1; no firm D call. Material: CD4+ T cells sorted from blood, obtained at week 4, from a patient treated with tofacitinib. Here the CDR3 DNA reads TGTGCCAGCAGCCACCGAGGGTCATTGGACACTGAAGCTTTCTTT. Translation gives CASSHRGSLDTEAFF.